A selection of T cell receptor beta chains follows, all from one sample in a study of neurological immune-mediated disorders. TCRdb itself ran the 5' RACE reads through MiXCR, one entry per CDR3 protein. The sample comprises roughly 80,000 distinct CDR3 sequences, around a tenth of which are singletons, and about 1.8% rests with the top ten. The sequencing input was PBMCs. The source of these receptors is a man in his forties or fifties in good health. The CDR3 runs from the conserved cysteine through the conserved F or W. D genes are given only for firm matches. Size is omitted from some rows. Given values are once, few, many or a class for expanded clones.

TRBJ2-1 | TRBV19 | few | TRBD2 | CASSRSGTSGRAEQFF | TGTGCCAGTAGTCGTTCCGGGACTAGCGGGAGGGCTGAGCAGTTCTTC
TRBJ2-6 | TRBV5-1 | many | . | CASSGGGSGANVLTF | TGCGCCAGCTCTGGGGGCGGCTCTGGGGCCAACGTCCTGACTTTC
TRBJ2-7 | TRBV29-1 | many | . | CSVVEYEQYF | TGCAGCGTCGTCGAGTACGAGCAGTACTTC
TRBJ2-5 | TRBV5-5 | many | TRBD2 | CASTVEPSGSQETQYF | TGTGCCAGCACTGTGGAGCCTAGCGGATCTCAAGAGACCCAGTACTTC
TRBJ1-5 | TRBV27 | many | TRBD1 | CASSPLDRVGDQPQHF | TGTGCCAGCAGTCCACTAGACAGGGTAGGGGATCAGCCCCAGCATTTT
TRBJ2-3 | TRBV7-2 | many | TRBD2 | CASSLVGTSGGARDTQYF | TGTGCCAGCAGCTTAGTGGGGACTAGCGGGGGGGCCCGAGATACGCAGTATTTT
TRBJ1-2 | TRBV12-3/TRBV12-4 | many | TRBD1 | CASSSLQGAEGYTF | TGTGCCAGCAGTTCTCTACAGGGGGCTGAGGGCTACACCTTC
TRBJ1-5 | TRBV20-1 | many | TRBD1 | CSAFEGQGETQPQHF | TGCAGTGCCTTCGAAGGACAGGGAGAGACTCAGCCCCAGCATTTT
TRBJ1-4 | TRBV10-2 | many | . | CASSESIMEKLFF | TGCGCCAGCAGTGAGTCGATTATGGAAAAACTGTTTTTT
TRBJ1-2 | TRBV12-3/TRBV12-4 | many | . | CASTGALGYTF | TGTGCAAGCACGGGCGCCTTAGGCTACACCTTC
TRBJ2-1 | TRBV20-1 | many | . | CSARDAGIRYNEQFF | TGCAGTGCTAGAGATGCAGGGATCCGTTACAATGAGCAGTTCTTC
TRBJ1-5 | TRBV12-3/TRBV12-4 | many | . | CASSFSDSNQPQHF | TGTGCCAGCAGTTTTTCCGATAGCAATCAGCCCCAGCATTTT
TRBJ2-3 | TRBV7-9 | many | TRBD2 | CASSLASGRADTQYF | TGTGCCAGCAGCTTGGCTAGCGGGAGGGCAGATACGCAGTATTTT
TRBJ1-1 | TRBV19 | . | . | CASSAPGEEAFF | TGTGCCAGTAGTGCCCCAGGGGAGGAAGCTTTCTTT
TRBJ2-1 | TRBV7-3 | many | . | CASTQMALGFDNEQFF | TGTGCCAGTACCCAAATGGCTCTGGGGTTCGACAATGAGCAGTTCTTC
TRBJ2-7 | TRBV5-1 | many | TRBD1 | CASSLTGETYEQYF | TGCGCCAGCAGCTTGACAGGGGAGACCTACGAGCAGTACTTC
TRBJ2-3 | TRBV7-9 | few | . | CASSHRQDWNTDTQYF | TGTGCCAGCAGCCATAGACAGGACTGGAACACAGATACGCAGTATTTT
TRBJ2-1 | TRBV3-1 | many | . | CASSQDSDNEQFF | TGTGCCAGCAGCCAAGATTCGGACAATGAGCAGTTCTTC
TRBJ2-3 | TRBV29-1 | many | . | CSVRATASTDTQYF | TGCAGCGTCAGGGCGACAGCTAGCACAGATACGCAGTATTTT
TRBJ2-5 | TRBV6-1 | many | TRBD2 | CASTRNGAGAQETQYF | TGTGCCAGTACTAGGAACGGAGCGGGGGCCCAAGAGACCCAGTACTTC
TRBJ2-7 | TRBV11-2 | many | . | CASSLSQAYEQYF | TGTGCCAGCAGCTTATCCCAGGCCTACGAGCAGTACTTC
TRBJ2-5 | TRBV5-1 | many | . | CASSLGAAQETQYF | TGCGCCAGCAGCTTGGGTGCAGCCCAAGAGACCCAGTACTTC
TRBJ2-5 | TRBV7-9 | many | TRBD2 | CASRRLGSGSLETQYF | TGTGCCAGCAGGAGACTGGGTAGCGGGAGTTTGGAGACCCAGTACTTC
TRBJ2-2 | TRBV9 | many | . | CASSGHTVNTGELFF | TGTGCCAGCAGCGGACACACAGTTAACACCGGGGAGCTGTTTTTT
TRBJ1-1 | TRBV14 | medium-sized | TRBD1 | CASSTGQGNTEAFF | TGTGCCAGCAGCACCGGACAGGGGAACACTGAAGCTTTCTTT
TRBJ2-7 | TRBV10-3 | many | . | CAISEGGLHEQYF | TGTGCCATCAGTGAAGGAGGACTGCACGAGCAGTACTTC
TRBJ2-3 | TRBV9 | many | TRBD1 | CASSAVGTGEDTQYF | TGTGCCAGCAGCGCCGTAGGGACAGGGGAAGATACGCAGTATTTT
TRBJ2-5 | TRBV5-1 | many | TRBD2 | CASSPTSGGWETQYF | TGCGCCAGCAGCCCCACTAGCGGGGGTTGGGAGACCCAGTACTTC
TRBJ1-2 | TRBV5-1 | . | . | CASSLDKGRSGYTF | TGCGCCAGCAGCTTGGATAAGGGGAGGAGTGGCTACACCTTC
TRBJ2-7 | TRBV20-1 | many | TRBD2 | CSAFKAGKTYEQYF | TGCAGTGCCTTTAAAGCGGGAAAAACCTACGAGCAGTACTTC
TRBJ1-2 | TRBV20-1 | many | . | CSAVSRDIAKNYGYTF | TGCAGTGCCGTATCTCGGGACATTGCGAAGAACTATGGCTACACCTTC
TRBJ2-5 | TRBV5-1 | many | . | CASSLLNPQETQYF | TGCGCCAGCAGCTTGTTGAACCCACAAGAGACCCAGTACTTC
TRBJ2-5 | TRBV7-9 | many | TRBD2 | CASSFGLAGVIRYQETQYF | TGTGCCAGCAGCTTTGGACTAGCGGGAGTTATAAGGTACCAAGAGACCCAGTACTTC
TRBJ2-7 | TRBV5-5 | . | . | CASRAGSPSWGHEQYF | TGTGCCAGCAGGGCCGGGTCTCCATCCTGGGGACACGAGCAGTACTTC
TRBJ2-1 | TRBV29-1 | few | . | CSVTARSYNEQFF | TGCAGCGTAACAGCCCGCTCCTACAATGAGCAGTTCTTC
TRBJ2-1 | TRBV5-6 | . | . | CASSLTGSNYNEQFF | TGTGCCAGCAGCTTGACCGGGTCCAACTACAATGAGCAGTTCTTC
TRBJ2-5 | TRBV7-9 | many | TRBD1 | CASSTPTGGPYETQYF | TGTGCCAGCAGCACGCCGACAGGGGGTCCCTATGAGACCCAGTACTTC
TRBJ2-6 | TRBV13 | many | TRBD2 | CASSLGLWGLAGLSGANVLTF | TGTGCCAGCAGCTTAGGCCTCTGGGGACTAGCGGGACTCTCTGGGGCCAACGTCCTGACTTTC
TRBJ1-1 | TRBV3-1 | . | . | CASSQDEVAFF | TGTGCCAGCAGCCAAGATGAAGTAGCTTTCTTT
TRBJ1-1 | TRBV13 | . | . | CASSQQGATEAFF | TGTGCCAGCAGCCAACAGGGTGCCACTGAAGCTTTCTTT
TRBJ2-7 | TRBV7-9 | many | . | CASSLGPLAYEQYF | TGTGCCAGCAGCTTAGGCCCTCTCGCCTACGAGCAGTACTTC
TRBJ2-3 | TRBV12-3/TRBV12-4 | many | TRBD2 | CASRGLAGGSDTQYF | TGTGCCAGCAGGGGACTAGCGGGAGGATCAGATACGCAGTATTTT
TRBJ2-3 | TRBV28 | many | . | CASSLTEAPASTDTQYF | TGTGCCAGCAGTTTAACCGAAGCGCCAGCTAGCACAGATACGCAGTATTTT
TRBJ2-7 | TRBV19 | many | . | CASSIQGTPYEQYF | TGTGCCAGTAGTATTCAGGGGACCCCCTACGAGCAGTACTTC
TRBJ2-1 | TRBV6-1 | many | TRBD2 | CASSEGRASEQFF | TGTGCCAGCAGTGAGGGGAGGGCCAGTGAGCAGTTCTTC
TRBJ2-5 | TRBV28 | many | . | CASSLQNGQGGETQYF | TGTGCCAGCAGTTTACAAAATGGGCAGGGCGGGGAGACCCAGTACTTC
TRBJ2-3 | TRBV29-1 | many | TRBD2 | CSVEGLAGGLDTQYF | TGCAGCGTTGAAGGACTAGCGGGAGGACTAGATACGCAGTATTTT
TRBJ1-2 | TRBV20-1 | many | . | CSARVSGRRGSGYTF | TGCAGTGCTAGAGTTTCCGGGCGGCGGGGAAGTGGCTACACCTTC
TRBJ2-3 | TRBV5-5 | many | TRBD2 | CASSLRTSGVDTQYF | TGTGCCAGCAGCTTGAGGACTAGCGGTGTCGATACGCAGTATTTT
TRBJ1-1 | TRBV29-1 | . | . | CSLAGDTEAFF | TGCAGTCTTGCAGGGGACACTGAAGCTTTCTTT
TRBJ1-6 | TRBV6-6 | few | . | CASSPADYSPLHF | TGTGCCAGCAGCCCTGCGGACTATTCACCCCTCCACTTT
TRBJ2-7 | TRBV7-2 | many | . | CASSFLQGPSSEQYF | TGTGCCAGCAGCTTTTTACAGGGCCCTTCGAGTGAGCAGTACTTC
TRBJ2-1 | TRBV7-2 | many | TRBD2 | CASSVIAGGAGYNEQFF | TGTGCCAGCAGCGTAATAGCGGGGGGGGCTGGGTACAATGAGCAGTTCTTC
TRBJ1-3 | TRBV6-5 | many | TRBD1 | CASSRQGSGNTIYF | TGTGCCAGCAGTCGACAGGGCTCTGGAAACACCATATATTTT
TRBJ2-7 | TRBV24-1 | many | . | CATSDLHLTAYEQYF | TGTGCCACCAGTGACCTACACCTAACCGCCTACGAGCAGTACTTC
TRBJ2-5 | TRBV2 | many | . | CASSGDTGQETQYF | TGTGCCAGCAGTGGGGACACGGGCCAAGAGACCCAGTACTTC
TRBJ1-1 | TRBV5-1 | many | . | CASSLSDMNTEAFF | TGCGCCAGCAGCTTGTCGGATATGAACACTGAAGCTTTCTTT
TRBJ2-2 | TRBV5-1 | many | . | CASSFSGPGTGELFF | TGCGCCAGCAGCTTCAGCGGTCCGGGGACCGGGGAGCTGTTTTTT
TRBJ2-3 | TRBV15 | many | . | CATSKRVEADTQYF | TGTGCCACCAGCAAAAGGGTCGAAGCGGATACGCAGTATTTT
TRBJ2-2 | TRBV9 | many | TRBD1 | CASSGDSNTGELFF | TGTGCCAGCAGCGGGGACAGCAACACCGGGGAGCTGTTTTTT